A single sample gave rise to the 8 T cell receptor beta chains below, sequenced in a study of OX40 agonist ivuxolimab in advanced cancers. Sequencing was performed with immunoSEQ multiplex PCR; in TCRdb, only in-frame clones are kept and a portion is missing. The sample carries tens of thousands of clones, about 91% recorded once. Sample: CD4+ or CD8+ T cells sorted from blood, taken in a trial of the OX40 agonist ivuxolimab. Receptors were obtained from an adult with an advanced solid tumor such as melanoma, head and neck, liver or kidney cancer.

V gene TRBV5-4 combines with J gene TRBJ2-1, with D maybe TRBD1 (6 bases). Germline V gene sequence: CDR1 SGHNT, CDR2 YYREEE (reference sequence). The CDR3 totals 14 residues. The germline V and J ends were trimmed by 4 bases and 5 bases, with 13 bases remaining between them. This CDR3 is CASSAADSNNEQFF. DNA for the CDR3: TGTGCCAGCAGCGCCGCGGACAGTAACAATGAGCAGTTCTTC.

As concerns this clone: Because it lacks the conserved phenylalanine or tryptophan at the end, this CDR3 is likely a read error. No DNA is shown, since the ends of the CDR3 on it are uncertain; the CDR3 is the one TCRdb lists. This chain links TRBV9 with TRBJ2-7; the table's D call of TRBD1 was not tested on the DNA. Germline loops: CDR1 SGDLS, CDR2 YYNGEE. Termini included, the CDR3 measures 8 amino acids. This chain's CDR3 is CATTTGLS.

Only one count was recorded for this clone. The rearrangement links TRBV27 to TRBJ2-7, with TRBD1 matching over 10 bases. The CDR3 totals 15 residues. The V gene's germline CDR1 is MNHEY and CDR2 SMNVEV (reference sequence). With V trimmed by 3 bases and J by 5 bases, 7 bases remained unmatched. The CDR3 sequence is CASSLGGTGVHEQYV. DNA of the CDR3: TGTGCCAGCAGTTTGGGGGGGACAGGGGTCCACGAGCAGTACGTC.

This chain uses TRBV29-1 with TRBJ1-2; perhaps TRBD1 as D (6 bases). CDR1 and CDR2 from the germline V gene are SQVTM and ANQGSEA. The V gene lost 4 bases and the J gene lost 8 bases, with 14 bases spanning the gap. This CDR3 has 12 residues. The CDR3 nucleotides read TGCAGCGTTGGATCAGGGGCGGAAGGCTACACCTTC. Translating it yields CSVGSGAEGYTF.

V and J are TRBV29-1 and TRBJ2-3; a possible D gene is TRBD1 (6 bases). The CDR3 has 13 residues. Per the germline V gene, CDR1 is SQVTM and CDR2 is ANQGSEA. The V gene lost 7 bases and the J gene lost 2 bases, with 13 bases spanning the gap. The CDR3 spells CSAQQGFTDTQYF. The CDR3 DNA follows: TGCAGCGCCCAACAGGGATTCACAGATACGCAGTATTTT.

This clone was recorded once. The J gene is TRBJ2-3, the V gene TRBV2; the D gene is possibly TRBD2 (6 bases). Germline V gene sequence: CDR1 SNHLY, CDR2 FYNNEI. CDR3 length: 17 residues. Trimming shortened V by 5 bases and J by 1 base, and 19 bases separated the two germline ends. In DNA, the CDR3 is TGTGCCAGCAGTACCACCAGGGACTTTCCCGGCACAGATACGCAGTATTTT. This sequence encodes CASSTTRDFPGTDTQYF.

The chain employs TRBV28 and TRBJ1-2; D not certain. CDR1 and CDR2 (germline): MDHEN, SYDVKM. CDR3 length equals 14 residues. Trimming left V 2 bases short and J 5 bases short, with 12 bases between. CDR3 residues: CASSLTRYGYGYTF. CDR3 sequence (DNA): TGTGCCAGCAGTTTAACCCGGTACGGATATGGCTACACCTTC.

The V gene is TRBV4-2, the J gene TRBJ1-2; weak D call: TRBD1 (5 bases). The ends were cut back, 0 bases at V and 5 bases at J, with 10 bases in the middle. The germline gives CDR1 LGHNA, CDR2 YNFKEQ. The CDR3 is 14 amino acids. The CDR3 nucleotides are TGTGCCAGCAGCCAAGATGAGGGGTGGTATGGCTACACCTTC. It yields the protein CASSQDEGWYGYTF.